These 17 T cell receptor beta chains originate from one sample sequenced in a study of blood T cell repertoires in COVID-19. Assay: immunoSEQ multiplex PCR; the TCRdb copy retains only in-frame clones and omits some. Among over 200,000 clones listed, approximately 87% were seen once. The sample comprised PBMCs or T cells enriched from blood (not recorded which). The receptors stem from a woman aged 45 to 65 in a cohort exposed to, infected with or recovered from COVID-19 (not recorded which).

This clone was picked up one time. This chain links TRBV4-2 with TRBJ1-3; D is ambiguous. The length of the CDR3 is 15 residues. Germline V gene lookup returns CDR1 LGHNA and CDR2 YNFKEQ. The V gene lost 2 bases and the J gene lost 0 bases, with 8 bases spanning the gap. CDR3 protein: CASSQSDGSGNTIYF. Written as DNA, the CDR3 is TGTGCCAGCAGCCAAAGCGATGGCTCTGGAAACACCATATATTTT.

The chain is built from TRBV3-1 (or the pseudogene TRBV3-2) and TRBJ2-1; possibly TRBD2 for D (6 bases). This CDR3 has 15 amino acids. CDR1 and CDR2 from the germline V gene are LGHDT and YNNKEL (reference sequence). V was shortened by 6 bases and J by 1 base, with 13 bases between the two germline ends. CDR3 in DNA: TGTGCCAGCAGTCCCGGGGGATCATCCTACAATGAGCAGTTCTTC. It is translated as CASSPGGSSYNEQFF.

The J gene is TRBJ1-1, the V gene TRBV6-5; D is unclear. Germline values: CDR1 MNHEY, CDR2 SVGAGI. This CDR3 comprises 14 residues. Trimming took off 7 bases at V and 5 bases at J, with 17 bases between the two ends. This chain's CDR3 is CASMSAIMRTEAFF. In DNA form, the CDR3 reads TGTGCCAGCATGTCAGCCATCATGAGGACTGAAGCTTTCTTT.

In this sample, this clone turned up a few times. CDR3 DNA sequence: TGTGCCAGCAGTCCGGGACAGGGGAGCTCCTATAATTCACCCCTCCACTTT. It translates to CASSPGQGSSYNSPLHF. The V and J genes are TRBV6-6 and TRBJ1-6; 10 bases agree with TRBD1. CDR1 MNHNY and CDR2 SVGAGI come from the germline V gene (reference sequence). V was clipped by 5 bases and J by 0 bases; unmatched bases: 4. The CDR3 contains 17 residues.

The chain employs TRBV27 and TRBJ1-6, with 8 bases identical to TRBD1. The CDR3 sequence is 15 residues long. Germline V lookup: CDR1 MNHEY, CDR2 SMNVEV (reference sequence). The trim removed 7 bases at V and 7 bases at J, leaving 9 bases unmatched. This chain's CDR3 is CASTQGQAMNSPLHF. The CDR3 coding sequence is TGTGCCAGCACCCAGGGACAGGCCATGAATTCACCCCTCCACTTT.

The chain employs TRBV30 and TRBJ1-5, with D possibly TRBD1 on 5 matching bases. This CDR3 has 14 amino acids. Germline CDR1 is GTSNPN and CDR2 is SVGIG (reference sequence). V lost 2 bases to trimming and J lost 3 bases, with 11 bases between them. The DNA for the CDR3 is TGTGCCTGGAGTTTACAGGTGGACAATCAGCCCCAGCATTTT. This gives the protein CAWSLQVDNQPQHF.

This clone was detected once. The chain is built from TRBV30 and TRBJ2-5; 9 bases are shared with TRBD1. The CDR3 length is 15 residues. V dropped 3 bases and J dropped 2; count of bases not matched to a gene: 7. Germline V gene data show CDR1 as GTSNPN and CDR2 as SVGIG (reference sequence). The CDR3 loop is CAWRTGTGRQETQYF. As DNA, the CDR3 is TGTGCCTGGAGGACCGGGACAGGGAGGCAAGAGACCCAGTACTTC.

The chain joins TRBV5-1 to TRBJ2-1, with 7 bases lining up with TRBD2. The CDR3 is 16 residues long. Germline V CDR1 and CDR2: SGHRS, YFSETQ. J gave up 7 bases and V 4 bases, and 14 bases lay outside the gene matches. Written as DNA, the CDR3 is TGCGCCAGCAGCCTTGGACTAGACCCCCTAGGGAATGAGCAGTTCTTC. Its translation: CASSLGLDPLGNEQFF.

V and J are TRBV30 and TRBJ1-2, with 8 nucleotides matching TRBD1. CDR1 and CDR2 from the germline V gene are GTSNPN and SVGIG (reference sequence). V lost 0 bases, J lost 8 bases, and 8 bases stayed unmatched. The CDR3 runs 14 residues. This CDR3 reads CAWSVSGGRTGYTF. The DNA of the CDR3 is TGTGCCTGGAGTGTATCAGGGGGCAGGACCGGCTACACCTTC.

The chain carries TRBV7-3 and TRBJ2-3; TRBD1 aligns across 7 bases. J gave up 4 bases and V 4 bases, and 14 bases lay outside the gene matches. Germline V gene lookup returns CDR1 SGHTA and CDR2 FQGTGA. This CDR3 is built from 17 residues. The CDR3 here is CASSSPSGDRVSDTQYF. CDR3 DNA sequence: TGTGCCAGCAGCTCCCCTTCAGGTGACAGGGTTTCAGATACGCAGTATTTT.

The V gene is TRBV7-8, the J gene TRBJ2-2, with D hard to call. Germline V gene sequence: CDR1 SGHVS, CDR2 FQNEAQ. Trimming removed 1 base at V and 0 bases at J, with 9 bases between. CDR3 length: 16 residues. The CDR3 DNA reads TGTGCCAGCAGCTTAGTAGAACTAACGAACACCGGGGAGCTGTTTTTT. It encodes CASSLVELTNTGELFF.

A single count supports this clone. This rearrangement joins TRBV29-1 to TRBJ2-5; TRBD1 matches 7 bases. There are 12 residues in the CDR3. Germline V gene lookup returns CDR1 SQVTM and CDR2 ANQGSEA. J lost 4 bases, V lost 6 bases, and 5 bases had no gene match. The CDR3 bases are TGCAGCGTCCATCACAGGGGAGAGACCCAGTACTTC. Encoded protein: CSVHHRGETQYF.

The chain links TRBV4-1 to TRBJ1-5, with no clear D. Deletions cut 0 bases from V and 5 bases from J, with 8 bases between. The CDR3 runs 14 residues. Germline V gene sequence: CDR1 MGHRA, CDR2 YSYEKL. The CDR3 spells CASSQDLQDQPQHF. In nucleotides, the CDR3 is TGCGCCAGCAGCCAAGATCTTCAGGATCAGCCCCAGCATTTT.

The rearrangement uses TRBV2 and TRBJ1-1, with no clear D. Looked up from germline, CDR1 is SNHLY and CDR2 is FYNNEI. This CDR3 has 12 residues. V was clipped by 6 bases and J by 6 bases, with 11 bases between them. In nucleotides, the CDR3 is TGTGCCAGCAGGAATGGGCGGGCTGAAGCTTTCTTT. Translation gives CASRNGRAEAFF.

This chain links TRBV30 with TRBJ2-7; D call uncertain. The V end was cut by 0 bases, the J end by 1 base, with 13 bases between. The germline V gene encodes CDR1 GTSNPN and CDR2 SVGIG (reference sequence). This CDR3 is built from 15 residues. The CDR3 here is CAWSVRGAASYEQYF. The DNA for the CDR3 is TGTGCCTGGAGTGTACGAGGAGCCGCTTCCTACGAGCAGTACTTC.

V and J are TRBV11-2 and TRBJ2-1; D might be TRBD2 (5 bases). V gave up 5 bases and J gave up 8 bases, with 10 bases separating them. The CDR3 spans 12 residues. Germline V CDR1 and CDR2: SGHAT, FQNNGV. CDR3 sequence reads: CASSGEGDEQFF. The CDR3 nucleotides read TGTGCCAGCAGCGGAGAGGGCGATGAGCAGTTCTTC. The whole variable domain, remainder taken from reference TRBV11-2 and TRBJ2-1, is EAGVAQSPRYKIIEKRQSVAFWCNPISGHATLYWYQQILGQGPKLLIQFQNNGVVDDSQLPKDRFSAERLKGVDSTLKIQPAKLEDSAVYLCASSGEGDEQFFGPGTRLTVL.

The rearrangement uses TRBV5-1 and TRBJ2-5; 12 bases line up with TRBD2. The germline V gene has CDR1 SGHRS and CDR2 YFSETQ. V gave up 5 bases and J gave up 4 bases; unmatched junction bases: 0. The CDR3 length is 13 residues. The CDR3 nucleotides read TGCGCCAGCAGACTAGCGGGGGGAGAGACCCAGTACTTC. It yields the protein CASRLAGGETQYF.